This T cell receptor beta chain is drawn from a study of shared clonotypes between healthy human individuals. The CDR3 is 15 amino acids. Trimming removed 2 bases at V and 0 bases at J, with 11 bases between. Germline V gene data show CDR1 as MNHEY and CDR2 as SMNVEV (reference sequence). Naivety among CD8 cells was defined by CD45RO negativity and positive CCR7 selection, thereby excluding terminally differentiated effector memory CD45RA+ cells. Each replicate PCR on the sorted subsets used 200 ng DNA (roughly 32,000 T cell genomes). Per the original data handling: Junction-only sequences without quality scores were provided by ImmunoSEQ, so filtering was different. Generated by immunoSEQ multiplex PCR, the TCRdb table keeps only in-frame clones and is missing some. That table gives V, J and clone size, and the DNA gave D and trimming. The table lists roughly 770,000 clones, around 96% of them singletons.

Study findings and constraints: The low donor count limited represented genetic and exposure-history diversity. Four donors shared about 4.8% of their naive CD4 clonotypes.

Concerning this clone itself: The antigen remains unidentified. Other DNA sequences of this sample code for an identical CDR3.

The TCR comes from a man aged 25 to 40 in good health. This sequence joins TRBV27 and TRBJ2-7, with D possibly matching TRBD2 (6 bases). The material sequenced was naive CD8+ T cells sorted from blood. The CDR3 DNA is TGTGCCAGCAGTTTAAAGGGACTGAGCTCCTACGAGCAGTACTTC. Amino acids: CASSLKGLSSYEQYF.